The 8 T cell receptor beta chains presented below share a single source sample, sequenced in a study of shared clonotypes between healthy human individuals (TCRdb year 2020). Libraries were built with the immunoSEQ multiplex PCR assay. This immuneACCESS table, as held by TCRdb, lists in-frame sequences with V and J called but not all clones. Of the missing ones, under half trace to an unresolved V gene in checked studies; the others have no known cause. For this sample there are 2 million to 3 million clones; 90% to 95% appear just once. The ten largest clones take up about 0.13% of the sample. Input material: naive CD4+ T cells sorted from blood. In light of the paper, this sample's cell subset or site label describes: CD45RA+ positively selected. Receptors were obtained from a young man in good health.

A remark on this clone: Different DNA sequences within this sample yield the same CDR3. The J gene is TRBJ2-1, the V gene TRBV5-1; perhaps TRBD2 as D (6 bases). This CDR3 region has 14 residues. V dropped 0 bases and J dropped 7 bases, with 11 bases sitting between them. CDR1 is SGHRS and CDR2 is YFSETQ in the germline V gene. This chain's CDR3 is CASSLAGSPNEQFF. CDR3 in DNA: TGCGCCAGCAGCTTGGCCGGGAGTCCAAATGAGCAGTTCTTC. The whole variable domain, remainder taken from reference TRBV5-1 and TRBJ2-1, is KAGVTQTPRYLIKTRGQQVTLSCSPISGHRSVSWYQQTPGQGLQFLFEYFSETQRNKGNFPGRFSGRQFSNSRSEMNVSTLELGDSALYLCASSLAGSPNEQFFGPGTRLTVL.

The chain links TRBV7-9 to TRBJ2-2, with D perhaps TRBD1 or TRBD2 (5 bases each). CDR1 and CDR2 (germline): SEHNR, FQNEAQ (reference sequence). With 5 bases removed from V and 1 base from J, the gap between germline ends came to 17 bases. The CDR3 length is 17 residues. CDR3 region: CASSLTSGPMNTGELFF. The CDR3 bases are TGTGCCAGCAGCCTCACTTCGGGACCCATGAACACCGGGGAGCTGTTTTTT.

The count of this clone is one. The V call is TRBV29-1, the J call TRBJ2-3; D is perhaps TRBD1 or TRBD2 (5 bases each). From germline, CDR1 is SQVTM and CDR2 ANQGSEA. This CDR3 is built from 14 residues. With 8 bases removed from V and 2 bases from J, the gap between germline ends came to 17 bases. The CDR3 region has the DNA TGCAGCACACGGAGGCAGGGCGTCACAGATACGCAGTATTTT. It is translated as CSTRRQGVTDTQYF.

A remark on this clone: The germline gene is not matched at one end of the junction; a read error may be the cause. The J gene is TRBJ1-2, the V gene TRBV11-2; D gene uncertain. The CDR3 runs to 11 residues. Germline V gives CDR1 SGHAT, CDR2 FQNNGV. The CDR3 nucleotides read TGTGCCAGCAGCTTAGAGGGCAGGCTCCTTTTC. It specifies CASSLEGRLLF.

This CDR3 reads CASSESRTLPREQYF. For the CDR3, the DNA is TGCGCCAGCAGTGAGTCCCGGACTTTACCCCGCGAGCAGTACTTC. The chain employs TRBV10-1 and TRBJ2-7; tentative D call: TRBD2 (5 bases). V lost 0 bases and J 6 bases, leaving 15 bases between the germline ends. CDR3 length: 15 residues. Germline V gene data show CDR1 as WNHNN and CDR2 as SYGVQD (reference sequence).

This clone was detected only a few times. The chain carries TRBV7-9 and TRBJ1-4; a weak D match, TRBD1 (5 bases). Germline CDR1 reads SEHNR; CDR2 reads FQNEAQ (reference sequence). This CDR3 is built from 12 residues. V dropped 5 bases and J dropped 14 bases, with 15 bases sitting between them. CDR3 bases: TGTGCCAGCAGCCCCACGGGGCTTGTTCTGTTTTTT. Translating gives CASSPTGLVLFF.

The V call is TRBV9, the J call TRBJ2-2; 7 nucleotides agree with TRBD1. The CDR3 is 17 residues long. The germline V gene has CDR1 SGDLS and CDR2 YYNGEE. J lost 4 bases, V lost 0 bases, and 9 bases had no gene match. The CDR3 bases are TGTGCCAGCAGCGTAGAGGGTTGGACAGGCCCCACCGGGGAGCTGTTTTTT. It is translated as CASSVEGWTGPTGELFF.

This chain joins TRBV27 and TRBJ1-1, with 7 positions matching TRBD1. The CDR3 runs to 13 residues. Germline CDR1 and CDR2: MNHEY and SMNVEV (reference sequence). J was trimmed by 4 bases and V by 5 bases; bases with no gene match: 4. The CDR3 here is CASSRDRGTEAFF. CDR3 DNA: TGTGCCAGCAGTCGGGACAGAGGCACTGAAGCTTTCTTT.